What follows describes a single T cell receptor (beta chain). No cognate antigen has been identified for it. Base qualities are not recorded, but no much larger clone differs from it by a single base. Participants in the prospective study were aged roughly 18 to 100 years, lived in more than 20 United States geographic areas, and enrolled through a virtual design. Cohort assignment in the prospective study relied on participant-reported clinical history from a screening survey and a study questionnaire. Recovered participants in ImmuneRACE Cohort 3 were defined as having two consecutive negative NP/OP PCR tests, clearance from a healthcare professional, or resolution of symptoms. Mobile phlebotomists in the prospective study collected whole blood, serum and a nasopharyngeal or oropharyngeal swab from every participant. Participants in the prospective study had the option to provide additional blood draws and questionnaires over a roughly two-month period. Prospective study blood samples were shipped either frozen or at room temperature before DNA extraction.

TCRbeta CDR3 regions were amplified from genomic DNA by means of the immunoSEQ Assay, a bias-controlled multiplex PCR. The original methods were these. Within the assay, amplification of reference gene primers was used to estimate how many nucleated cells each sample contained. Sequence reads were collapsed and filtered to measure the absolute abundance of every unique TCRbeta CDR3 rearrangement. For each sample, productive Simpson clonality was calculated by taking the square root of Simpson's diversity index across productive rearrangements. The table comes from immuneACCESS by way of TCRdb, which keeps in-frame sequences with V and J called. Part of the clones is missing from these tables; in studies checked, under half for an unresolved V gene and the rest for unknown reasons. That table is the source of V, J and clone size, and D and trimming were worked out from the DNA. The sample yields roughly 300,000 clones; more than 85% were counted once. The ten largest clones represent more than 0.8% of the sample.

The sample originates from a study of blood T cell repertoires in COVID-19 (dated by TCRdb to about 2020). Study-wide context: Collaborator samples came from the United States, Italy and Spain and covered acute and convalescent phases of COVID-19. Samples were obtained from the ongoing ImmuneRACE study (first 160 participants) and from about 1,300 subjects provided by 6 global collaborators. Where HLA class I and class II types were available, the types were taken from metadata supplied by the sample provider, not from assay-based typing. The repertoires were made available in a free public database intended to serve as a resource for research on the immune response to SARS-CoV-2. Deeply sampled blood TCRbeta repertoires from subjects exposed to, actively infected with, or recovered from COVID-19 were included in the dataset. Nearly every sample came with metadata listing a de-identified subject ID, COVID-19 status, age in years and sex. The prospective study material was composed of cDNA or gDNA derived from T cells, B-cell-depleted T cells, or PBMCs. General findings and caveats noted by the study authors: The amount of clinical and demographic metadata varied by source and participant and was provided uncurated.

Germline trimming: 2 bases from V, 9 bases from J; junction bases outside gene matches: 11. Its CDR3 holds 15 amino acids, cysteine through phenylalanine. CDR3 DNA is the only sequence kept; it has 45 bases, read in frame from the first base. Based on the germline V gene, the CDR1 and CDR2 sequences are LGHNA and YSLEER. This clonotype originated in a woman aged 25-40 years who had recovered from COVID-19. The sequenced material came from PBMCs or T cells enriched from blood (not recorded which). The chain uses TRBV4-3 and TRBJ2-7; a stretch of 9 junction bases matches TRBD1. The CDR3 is CASSQNLGQGSWQYF. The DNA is TGCGCCAGCAGCCAAAACCTGGGACAGGGTAGTTGGCAGTACTTC.